This passage covers 18 T cell receptor beta chains from one sample sequenced in a study of CD8 T cells in ankylosing spondylitis. The study, taken as a whole, reports: A TCR beta motif of eight or nine highly homologous variants seemed to mark ankylosing spondylitis blood.

TCRdb re-derived calls from the 5' RACE reads in MiXCR, one entry per CDR3 protein. The sample holds a few hundred thousand distinct CDR3 sequences, under 25% seen once. These receptors lack a known antigen. The specimen was blood, either unsorted or a sorted T cell fraction (not recorded which). The receptors were sampled from a male donor with ankylosing spondylitis.

This chain joins TRBV28 and TRBJ1-5, with D tentatively TRBD1 (5 bases). The CDR3 is 17 residues long. Trimming removed 5 bases at V and 7 bases at J, with 24 bases between. Germline V gives CDR1 MDHEN, CDR2 SYDVKM. The CDR3 spells CASSPPQSAGRVQPQHF. CDR3 in DNA: TGTGCCAGCAGTCCCCCCCAGTCGGCAGGGCGGGTCCAGCCCCAGCATTTT.

V usage is TRBV6-2 or TRBV6-3 and J usage is TRBJ2-6, with 7 bases aligning to TRBD2. Germline trimming cut 6 bases from V and 1 base from J; bases unmatched to any gene: 24. The CDR3 sequence is 22 residues long. Germline V CDR1 and CDR2: MNHEY, SVGEGT. The CDR3 protein is CASRRRTGTGGRNWSGANVLTF. The CDR3 DNA is TGTGCCAGCAGGCGGAGAACCGGGACGGGGGGTCGGAATTGGTCTGGGGCCAACGTCCTGACTTTC.

The genes are TRBV7-2 and TRBJ2-1, with D unclear. Trimming took off 0 bases at V and 8 bases at J, with 14 bases between the two ends. Germline assignment: CDR1 SGHTA and CDR2 FQGNSA. This CDR3 has 15 amino acids. In nucleotides, the CDR3 is TGTGCCAGCAGCTTAGCAAGCCAATTACAGTATGAGCAGTTCTTC. Protein product: CASSLASQLQYEQFF.

This clonotype was picked up a small number of times. This rearrangement joins TRBV4-2 to TRBJ1-6; 10 nucleotides agree with TRBD1. With V trimmed by 4 bases and J by 5 bases, 8 bases remained unmatched. Germline V gives CDR1 LGHNA, CDR2 YNFKEQ. The CDR3 covers 17 residues. The CDR3 here is CASSRLGQGSDNSPLHF. DNA of the CDR3: TGTGCCAGCAGCCGACTGGGACAGGGGAGCGATAATTCACCCCTCCACTTT.

This chain uses TRBV4-2 with TRBJ2-7, with unresolved D. Per germline, CDR1 LGHNA and CDR2 YNFKEQ. The CDR3 has 13 amino acids. Deletions cut 5 bases from V and 0 bases from J, with 8 bases between. CDR3 bases: TGTGCCAGCAGCTCACCGAACTCCTACGAGCAGTACTTC. This encodes CASSSPNSYEQYF.

A few counts support this clonotype. This chain links TRBV4-3 with TRBJ2-1; 14 bases fit TRBD2. Germline V gene lookup returns CDR1 LGHNA and CDR2 YSLEER. Trimming took 3 bases from V and 6 from J; bases not matched to a gene: 7. The CDR3 covers 17 residues. CDR3: CASSHDAGLAGGNEQFF. The DNA for the CDR3 is TGCGCCAGCAGCCATGACGCCGGACTAGCGGGAGGCAATGAGCAGTTCTTC.

This clonotype was seen more than once but under ten times. The gene calls are TRBV6-1 and TRBJ1-1; D not resolved. V lost 3 bases to trimming and J lost 0 bases, with 5 bases between them. Germline V CDR1 and CDR2: MNHNS, SASEGT. This CDR3 contains 13 residues. CDR3 DNA sequence: TGTGCCAGCAGTGAGGATCTGAACACTGAAGCTTTCTTT. It translates to CASSEDLNTEAFF.

This chain uses TRBV10-3 with TRBJ2-2, with 9 bases that match TRBD2. Germline CDR1 reads ENHRY; CDR2 reads SYGVKD. V gave up 0 bases and J gave up 4 bases; unmatched junction bases: 12. This CDR3 contains 19 residues. The CDR3 here is CAISESTGGRAKSTGELFF. The CDR3 DNA reads TGTGCCATCAGTGAGTCTACTGGCGGGAGGGCCAAGAGCACCGGGGAGCTGTTTTTT.

The chain joins TRBV20-1 to TRBJ2-4; D is ambiguous. V lost 6 bases and J lost 0, with 21 bases in between. CDR1 is DFQATT and CDR2 is SNEGSKA in the germline V gene (reference sequence). The CDR3 sequence is 17 residues long. CDR3 residues: CSASPASGELAKNIQYF. CDR3 nucleotides: TGCAGTGCCAGCCCCGCCTCGGGCGAATTAGCCAAAAACATTCAGTACTTC.

The rearrangement links TRBV4-3 to TRBJ2-2; D is unclear. The germline CDR1 and CDR2 sequences are LGHNA and YSLEER. V was pared by 0 bases and J by 5 bases, with 4 bases between. This CDR3 spans 13 amino acids. The CDR3 reads CASSQDITGELFF. The DNA for the CDR3 is TGCGCCAGCAGCCAAGATATTACCGGGGAGCTGTTTTTT.

V usage is TRBV21-1 and J usage is TRBJ2-7; the listed D gene, TRBD2, was not tested against the DNA. TRBV21-1 is reported as a pseudogene. CDR3 length: 19 residues. The chain's CDR3 is CASSTSGGPNRDEPLEQYF. CDR3 nucleotide sequence: TGTGCCAGCAGCACCTCGGGGGGGCCCAACCGGGACGAACCCCTCGAGCAGTACTTC.

In DNA form, the CDR3 reads TGCAGTGCTCGCCGGGACAGGGGATGGACCCAGTACTTC. As protein: CSARRDRGWTQYF. The gene calls are TRBV20-1 and TRBJ2-5; 10 nucleotides align to TRBD1. The CDR3 runs to 13 residues. CDR1 is DFQATT, CDR2 SNEGSKA, per germline (reference sequence). Trimming removed 5 bases from V and 7 bases from J; junction bases left unmatched: 7.

The rearrangement links TRBV6-5 to TRBJ2-7; D remains unclear. The CDR3 consists of 15 residues. Trimming pared 3 bases from V and 2 bases from J, leaving 14 bases between. CDR1 is MNHEY, CDR2 SVGAGI, per germline. The CDR3 DNA is TGTGCCAGCAGTTATGCTCGGGTGGAAGCCTACGAGCAGTACTTC. Its translation is CASSYARVEAYEQYF.

This clonotype has a handful of counts. The chain employs TRBV5-1 and TRBJ2-1, with D uncertain. Germline values: CDR1 SGHRS, CDR2 YFSETQ. This CDR3 spans 17 amino acids. V lost 0 bases, J lost 0 bases, and 13 bases lay in between. CDR3 in DNA: TGCGCCAGCAGCTTGGTTCCCCAGCGACCCTCCTACAATGAGCAGTTCTTC. Encoded protein: CASSLVPQRPSYNEQFF.

The chain uses TRBV30 and TRBJ2-3; D unresolved. The ends were cut back, 5 bases at V and 11 bases at J, with 14 bases in the middle. Germline V gene sequence: CDR1 GTSNPN, CDR2 SVGIG (reference sequence). This CDR3 has 11 amino acids. CDR3 in amino acids: CAWSRVPEQYF. The CDR3 DNA reads as TGTGCCTGGTCCCGGGTCCCCGAGCAGTATTTT.

The chain joins TRBV10-3 to TRBJ2-7; tentative D call: TRBD2 (7 bases). Germline V gives CDR1 ENHRY, CDR2 SYGVKD. The CDR3 is 15 residues long. Trimming took off 4 bases at V and 5 bases at J, with 18 bases between the two ends. The CDR3 is CAISARGGRADEQYF. CDR3 bases: TGTGCCATCAGTGCTCGAGGGGGGAGGGCGGACGAGCAGTACTTC.

The rearrangement links TRBV6-1 to TRBJ1-1, with TRBD1 identical over 10 bases. The CDR3 runs to 14 residues. Looked up from germline, CDR1 is MNHNS and CDR2 is SASEGT. Trimming cost V 6 bases and J 4 bases; bases outside gene matches: 5. The CDR3 region is CASRSGTGATEAFF. The CDR3 DNA is TGTGCCAGCAGATCCGGGACAGGGGCCACTGAAGCTTTCTTT.

This clonotype was observed a few times. V is TRBV12-3 or TRBV12-4 and J is TRBJ2-2; no firm D call. The CDR3 consists of 15 residues. V was clipped by 3 bases and J by 7 bases, with 15 bases between them. The CDR3 region is CASSLDIESSGELFF. DNA of the CDR3: TGTGCCAGCAGTTTGGATATCGAGTCCAGCGGGGAGCTGTTTTTT.